Described below is a single TCR beta chain sequence and its context. Looked up from germline, CDR1 is SGHVS and CDR2 is FNYEAQ. The V and J ends lost 2 bases and 3 bases respectively, with 13 bases between them. This CDR3 is 15 amino acids long. The sample is drawn from a study of blood T cell repertoires in COVID-19. Study background: Sources were T cells, B-cell-depleted T cells, or PBMCs; the material itself was cDNA or gDNA.

Original handling: The authors estimated nucleated cell counts from reference gene primer amplification. Sequencing used immunoSEQ multiplex PCR; TCRdb keeps in-frame clones, though not all of them. V, J and clone size are those of that table, while D and trimming were read from the DNA. The table shows 100,000 to 150,000 clones, with about four fifths occurring only once. Sequencing was done on a sample of peripheral blood. This chain connects TRBV7-6 to TRBJ1-2, with D hard to call. This receptor was obtained from a woman aged 55 to 70 with acute or convalescent COVID-19. The CDR3 DNA sequence: TGTGCCAGCAGCTTAAATTCCGGGGATCACTATGGCTACACCTTC. Protein product: CASSLNSGDHYGYTF. The full variable domain, its missing parts supplied by reference TRBV7-6 and TRBJ1-2, is GAGVSQSPRYKVTKRGQDVALRCDPISGHVSLYWYRQALGQGPEFLTYFNYEAQQDKSGLPNDRFSAERPEGSISTLTIQRTEQRDSAMYRCASSLNSGDHYGYTFGSGTRLTVV.